The sequence of this T cell receptor beta chain was determined in a study of shared clonotypes between healthy human individuals (dated by TCRdb to 2018 to 2020). As for the study more broadly: The cohort comprised a couple of women and a few men aged 18 to 49 years. To estimate repertoire size and how much clonotype sharing occurs between individuals, the study deeply sequenced the blood TCR repertoires of a handful of healthy adults. To increase sequencing depth and limit assay-specific biases, TCR repertoire library preparation and sequencing were carried out by different laboratories using diverse techniques. For each donor, CD4 naive and CD4 memory were each run on three plates, CD8 naive on two plates, and CD8 memory on one plate. Between about 0.94 and 10 billion PBMCs per donor were obtained by leukapheresis. Paper-wide results and their limitations: Pairwise subsampling led to the expectation that sequencing depth would affect the degree of clonotype sharing among donors. Sampling was restricted to blood, and TCR repertoires in tissues likely differ from the TCR repertoires found in blood. Rarefaction of sorted-subset datasets indicated incomplete sequencing despite the large sequencing depth. Clonotypes shared by all four sorted-subset donors showed higher generation probabilities than non-shared clonotypes. Because the study included a small number of donors, the genetic and exposure-history diversity represented was limited. Naive subsets generally had larger estimated clonotype richness than memory subsets did. Sharing across a few donors was observed for roughly 5.4% of naive CD4, over 3% of naive CD8, over 2% of memory CD4, and roughly 0.43% of memory CD8 clonotypes.

Measured from the cysteine to the phenylalanine, the CDR3 is 14 residues long. The sequence is cut down to CDR3 DNA, 42 bases in frame from base 1. The junction carries 16 bases between V and J, which are trimmed by 1 base and 7 bases respectively. Based on the germline V gene (reference sequence), the CDR1 and CDR2 sequences are GTSNPN and SVGIG. Using the deep immunoSEQ assay, TCR CDR3 regions were amplified from genomic DNA by multiplex PCR. Extracted genomic DNA from each cell subset was spread evenly across all wells of several immunoSEQ 96-well plates, with each plate serving as a replicate. For sorted subsets, each replicate PCR was loaded with 200 ng genomic DNA, equivalent to about 30,000 T cell genomes. The purified libraries were quantified using a Qubit 3.0 fluorometer, sized with a Bioanalyzer 2100, and then quantified again using the KAPA Library Quantification kit. Every immunoSEQ 96-well plate was sequenced on a dedicated single-read 150-cycle Illumina NextSeq 550 flow cell. The paper's processing steps were these. Because only junctional sequences without quality scores were contained in the immunoSEQ output, filtering matching that applied to full-length reads could not be performed. To assign V/J genes and CDR3, sequences were annotated using PyIR, a Python wrapper for IgBLAST v1.9, with IMGT germline references. Reads were filtered out if the reads had weak V/J assignments (E-value above 1e-6), no CDR3, stop codons, out-of-frame junctions, or ambiguous translated residues. V3J clonotypes were defined as sequences sharing the same inferred V gene, J gene, and CDR3 amino acid sequence. The percentage overlap between two repertoires was calculated by dividing the number of shared unique clonotypes by the size of the smaller repertoire. Three approaches were used to assess repertoire richness: RTK rarefaction, the Chao1 estimator, and Recon v2.1 estimates of unobserved clonotypes. OLGA was used to compute generation probabilities for all TCRbeta clonotypes that the gDNA method yielded from a few donors. The table was pulled from immuneACCESS by TCRdb, which kept in-frame rearrangements only. Such tables lose some clones; where checked, under half of the loss comes from unresolved V genes, and the rest has no known cause. V and J calls and clone size are those listed in that table; D and trimming were worked out from the DNA. In this sample the table shows some 1,100,000 clones, 75% to 85% of which occur a single time. 0.4% to 0.55% of the sample lies in the top ten.

The donors were healthy, HIV-negative adults with no recently reported acute infections or vaccinations. Every donor was a Caucasian adult living in Nashville, Tennessee, USA. CD4+ T cells were enriched by magnetic negative selection; naive cells were then positively selected on CD45RA, and the negative fraction formed the memory subset. Blood was collected by leukapheresis, and PBMCs were isolated by Ficoll-Histopaque density gradient centrifugation and then cryopreserved in liquid nitrogen vapor phase. Purity and quantity of every magnetically sorted T cell population were checked by analytical flow cytometry. Genomic DNA was isolated from every sorted fraction and measured by UV absorbance on a Nanodrop 2000c. For this clone: Its antigen is not yet known. Base qualities are not recorded, but no much larger clone differs from it by a single base.

Recombination connected TRBV30 to TRBJ1-2; perhaps TRBD1 is the D gene, with 6 bases matching. The TCR comes from a man aged 18 to 30 in good health. Some clones in this sample may be carry-over from other donors' samples. The sequenced sample was memory CD4+ T cells from PBMCs. In the paper's terms, the cell subset or site label means: CD45RA-negative fraction. Read as DNA, the sequence is TGTGCCTGGAGTGGGGGCAGGGGACCGGCTGGCTACACCTTC. Its protein product is CAWSGGRGPAGYTF.